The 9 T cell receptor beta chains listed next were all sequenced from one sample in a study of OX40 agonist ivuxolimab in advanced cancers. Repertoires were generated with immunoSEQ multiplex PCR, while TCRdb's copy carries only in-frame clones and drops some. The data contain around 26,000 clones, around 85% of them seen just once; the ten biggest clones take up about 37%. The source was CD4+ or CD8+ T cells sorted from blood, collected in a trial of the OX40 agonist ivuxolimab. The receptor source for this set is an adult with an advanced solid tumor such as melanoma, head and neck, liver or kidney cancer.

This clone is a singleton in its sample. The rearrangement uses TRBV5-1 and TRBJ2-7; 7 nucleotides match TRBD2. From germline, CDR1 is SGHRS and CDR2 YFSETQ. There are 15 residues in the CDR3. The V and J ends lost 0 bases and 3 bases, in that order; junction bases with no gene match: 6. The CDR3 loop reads CASSLAGGIFYEQYF. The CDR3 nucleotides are TGCGCCAGCAGCTTGGCCGGGGGGATCTTCTACGAGCAGTACTTC.

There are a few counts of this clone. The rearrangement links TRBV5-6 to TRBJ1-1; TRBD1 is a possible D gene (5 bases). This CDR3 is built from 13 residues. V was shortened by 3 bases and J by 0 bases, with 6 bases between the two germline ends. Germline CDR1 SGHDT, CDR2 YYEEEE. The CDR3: CASSSDMNTEAFF. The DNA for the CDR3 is TGTGCCAGCAGCTCGGACATGAACACTGAAGCTTTCTTT.

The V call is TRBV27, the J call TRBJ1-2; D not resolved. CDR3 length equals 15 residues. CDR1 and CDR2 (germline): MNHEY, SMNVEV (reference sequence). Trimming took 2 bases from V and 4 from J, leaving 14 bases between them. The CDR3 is CASSLAIGVLYGYTF. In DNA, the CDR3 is TGTGCCAGCAGTTTAGCCATCGGGGTACTCTATGGCTACACCTTC.

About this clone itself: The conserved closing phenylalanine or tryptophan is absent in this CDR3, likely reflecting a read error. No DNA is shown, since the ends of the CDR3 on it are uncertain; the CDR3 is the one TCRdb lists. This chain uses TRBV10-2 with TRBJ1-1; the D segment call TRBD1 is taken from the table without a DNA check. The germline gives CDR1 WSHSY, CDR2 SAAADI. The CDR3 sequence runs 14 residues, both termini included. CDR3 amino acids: CASRHATENTDPFP.

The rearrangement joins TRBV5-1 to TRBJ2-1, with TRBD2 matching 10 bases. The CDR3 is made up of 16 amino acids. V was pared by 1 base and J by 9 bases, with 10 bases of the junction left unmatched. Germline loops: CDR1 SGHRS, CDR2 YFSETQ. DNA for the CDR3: TGCGCCAGCAGCTTGTCTAGCGGGAGTTTGGTGCTTGAGCAGTTCTTC. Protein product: CASSLSSGSLVLEQFF.

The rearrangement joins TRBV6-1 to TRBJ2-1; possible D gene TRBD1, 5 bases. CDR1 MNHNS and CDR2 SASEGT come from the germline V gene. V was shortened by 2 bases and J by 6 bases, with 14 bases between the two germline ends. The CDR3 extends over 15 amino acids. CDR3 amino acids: CASSENLGRSNEQFF. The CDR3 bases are TGTGCCAGCAGTGAAAATCTGGGGCGAAGCAATGAGCAGTTCTTC.

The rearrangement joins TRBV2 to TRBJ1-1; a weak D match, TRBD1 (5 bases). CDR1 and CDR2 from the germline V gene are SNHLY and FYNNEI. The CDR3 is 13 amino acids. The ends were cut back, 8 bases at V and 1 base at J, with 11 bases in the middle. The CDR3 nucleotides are TGTGCCAGCCCACGGAGGGGGAACACTGAAGCTTTCTTT. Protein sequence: CASPRRGNTEAFF.

CDR3 nucleotide sequence: TGTGCCAGCAGTGAAGGACACGCTTCCTACGAGCAGTACTTC. It codes for CASSEGHASYEQYF. V and J are TRBV2 and TRBJ2-7; D remains ambiguous. Looked up from germline, CDR1 is SNHLY and CDR2 is FYNNEI. Trimming left V 1 base short and J 1 base short, with 8 bases between. The length of the CDR3 is 14 residues.

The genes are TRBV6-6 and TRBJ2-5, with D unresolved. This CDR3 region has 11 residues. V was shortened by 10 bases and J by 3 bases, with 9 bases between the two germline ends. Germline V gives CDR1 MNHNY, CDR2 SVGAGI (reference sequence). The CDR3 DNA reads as TGTGCCACCCGAAAGGAAGAGACCCAGTACTTC. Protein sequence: CATRKEETQYF.